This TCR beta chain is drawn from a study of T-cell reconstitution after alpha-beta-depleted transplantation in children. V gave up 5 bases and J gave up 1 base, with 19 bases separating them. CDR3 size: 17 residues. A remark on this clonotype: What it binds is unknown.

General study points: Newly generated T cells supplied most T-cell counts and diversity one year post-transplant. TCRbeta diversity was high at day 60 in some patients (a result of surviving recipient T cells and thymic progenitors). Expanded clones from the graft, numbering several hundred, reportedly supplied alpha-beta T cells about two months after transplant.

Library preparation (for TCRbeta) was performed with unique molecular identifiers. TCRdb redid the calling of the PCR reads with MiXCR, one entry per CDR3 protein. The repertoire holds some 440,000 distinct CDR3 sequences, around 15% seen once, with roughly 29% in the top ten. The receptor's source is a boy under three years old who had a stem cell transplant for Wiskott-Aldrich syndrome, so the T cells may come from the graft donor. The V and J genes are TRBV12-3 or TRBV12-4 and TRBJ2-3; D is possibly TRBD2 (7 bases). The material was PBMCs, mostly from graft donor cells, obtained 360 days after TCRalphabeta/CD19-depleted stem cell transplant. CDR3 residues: CASSPSVRGRGTDTQYF. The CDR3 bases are TGTGCCAGCAGTCCGTCCGTGAGGGGGAGGGGCACAGATACGCAGTATTTT.